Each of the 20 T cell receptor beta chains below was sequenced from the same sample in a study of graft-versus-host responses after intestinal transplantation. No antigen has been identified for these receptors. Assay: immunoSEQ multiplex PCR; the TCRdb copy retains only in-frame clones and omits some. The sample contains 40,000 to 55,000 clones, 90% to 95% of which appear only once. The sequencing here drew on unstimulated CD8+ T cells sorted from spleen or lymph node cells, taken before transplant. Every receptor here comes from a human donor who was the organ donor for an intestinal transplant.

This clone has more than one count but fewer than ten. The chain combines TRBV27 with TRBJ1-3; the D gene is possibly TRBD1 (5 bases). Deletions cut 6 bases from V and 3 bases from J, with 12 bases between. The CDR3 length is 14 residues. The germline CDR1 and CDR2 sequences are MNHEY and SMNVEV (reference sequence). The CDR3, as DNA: TGTGCCAGCAGCAAATTCCAGGGTGGAAACACCATATATTTT. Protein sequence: CASSKFQGGNTIYF.

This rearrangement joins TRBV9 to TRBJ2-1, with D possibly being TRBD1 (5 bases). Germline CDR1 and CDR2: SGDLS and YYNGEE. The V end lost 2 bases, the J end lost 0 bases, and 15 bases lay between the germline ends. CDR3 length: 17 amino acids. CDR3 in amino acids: CASSVRRDSSSYNEQFF. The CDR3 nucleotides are TGTGCCAGCAGCGTCCGGAGAGACAGCAGCTCCTACAATGAGCAGTTCTTC.

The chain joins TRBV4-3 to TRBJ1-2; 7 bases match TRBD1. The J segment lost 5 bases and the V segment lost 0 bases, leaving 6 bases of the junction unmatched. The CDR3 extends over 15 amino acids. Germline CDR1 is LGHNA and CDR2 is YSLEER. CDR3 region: CASSQDQGDLYGYTF. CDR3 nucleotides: TGCGCCAGCAGCCAAGATCAGGGGGACCTGTATGGCTACACCTTC.

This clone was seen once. The CDR3 protein is CAIRQGLAEKLFF. CDR3 in DNA: TGTGCCATCAGACAGGGTCTAGCTGAAAAACTGTTTTTT. The rearrangement links TRBV15 to TRBJ1-4; the match to TRBD1 covers 7 bases. J lost 7 bases, V lost 10 bases, and 9 bases had no gene match. CDR3 length: 13 residues. Germline V gives CDR1 LNHNV, CDR2 YYDKDF (reference sequence).

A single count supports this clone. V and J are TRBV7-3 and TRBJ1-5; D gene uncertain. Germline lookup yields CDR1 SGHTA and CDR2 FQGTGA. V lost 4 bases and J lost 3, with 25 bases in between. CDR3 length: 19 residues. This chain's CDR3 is CASSSAPSKPTEDNQPQHF. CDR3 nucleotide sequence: TGTGCCAGCAGCTCCGCCCCCTCCAAACCCACAGAAGACAATCAGCCCCAGCATTTT.

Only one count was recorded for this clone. The CDR3 loop is CASSLRGFREKLFF. The CDR3 DNA is TGTGCCAGCAGTTTAAGGGGTTTTCGGGAAAAACTGTTTTTT. The rearrangement joins TRBV27 to TRBJ1-4; D is perhaps TRBD1 (5 bases). CDR1 and CDR2 from the germline V gene are MNHEY and SMNVEV (reference sequence). The ends were cut back, 2 bases at V and 8 bases at J, with 12 bases in the middle. This CDR3 region has 14 residues.

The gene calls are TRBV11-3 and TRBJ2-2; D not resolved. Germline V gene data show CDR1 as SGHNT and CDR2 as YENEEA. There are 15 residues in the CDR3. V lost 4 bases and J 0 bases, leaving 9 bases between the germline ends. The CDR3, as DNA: TGTGCCAGCAGCTCCCCGGCCTCGAACACCGGGGAGCTGTTTTTT. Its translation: CASSSPASNTGELFF.

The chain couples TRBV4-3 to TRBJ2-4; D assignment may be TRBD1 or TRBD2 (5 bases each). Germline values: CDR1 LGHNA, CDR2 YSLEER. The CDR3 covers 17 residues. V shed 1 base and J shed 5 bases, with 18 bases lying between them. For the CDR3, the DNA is TGCGCCAGCAGCCAAGCGAACTTGGGACCTGGGGAAAACATTCAGTACTTC. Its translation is CASSQANLGPGENIQYF.

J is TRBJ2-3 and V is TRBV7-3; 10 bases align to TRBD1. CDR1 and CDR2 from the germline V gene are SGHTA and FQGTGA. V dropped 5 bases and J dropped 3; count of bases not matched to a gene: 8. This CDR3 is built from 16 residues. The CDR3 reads CASSAQTGGVTDTQYF. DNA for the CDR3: TGTGCCAGCAGCGCCCAGACAGGGGGCGTAACAGATACGCAGTATTTT.

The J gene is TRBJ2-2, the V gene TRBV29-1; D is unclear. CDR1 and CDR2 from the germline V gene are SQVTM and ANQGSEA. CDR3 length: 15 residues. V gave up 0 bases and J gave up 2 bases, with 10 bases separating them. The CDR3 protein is CSVEDGQLNTGELFF. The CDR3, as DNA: TGCAGCGTTGAAGATGGTCAGCTAAACACCGGGGAGCTGTTTTTT.

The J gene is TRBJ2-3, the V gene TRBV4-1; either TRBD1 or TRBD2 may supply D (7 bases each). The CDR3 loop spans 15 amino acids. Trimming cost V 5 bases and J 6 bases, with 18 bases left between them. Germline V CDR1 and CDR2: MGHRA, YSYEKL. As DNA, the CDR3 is TGCGCCAGCAGCAACAACGGCAGGGGGGGGGATACGCAGTATTTT. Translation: CASSNNGRGGDTQYF.

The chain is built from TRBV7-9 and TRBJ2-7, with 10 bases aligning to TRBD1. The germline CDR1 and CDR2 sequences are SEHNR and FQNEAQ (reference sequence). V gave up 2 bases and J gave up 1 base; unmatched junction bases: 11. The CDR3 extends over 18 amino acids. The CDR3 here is CASSLPTPGQGTSYEQYF. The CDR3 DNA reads TGTGCCAGCAGCTTACCTACTCCGGGACAGGGGACATCCTACGAGCAGTACTTC.

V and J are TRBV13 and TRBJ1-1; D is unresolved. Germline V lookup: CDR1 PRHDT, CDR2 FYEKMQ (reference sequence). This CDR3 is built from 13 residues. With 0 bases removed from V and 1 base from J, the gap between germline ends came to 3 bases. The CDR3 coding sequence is TGTGCCAGCAGCTTAGGGGAGAACACTGAAGCTTTCTTT. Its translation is CASSLGENTEAFF.

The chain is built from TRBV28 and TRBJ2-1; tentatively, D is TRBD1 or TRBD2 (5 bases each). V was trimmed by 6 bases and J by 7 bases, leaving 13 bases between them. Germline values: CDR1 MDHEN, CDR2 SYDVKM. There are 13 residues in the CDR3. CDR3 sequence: CASRGEGWNEQFF. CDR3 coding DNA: TGTGCCAGCAGGGGCGAGGGGTGGAATGAGCAGTTCTTC.

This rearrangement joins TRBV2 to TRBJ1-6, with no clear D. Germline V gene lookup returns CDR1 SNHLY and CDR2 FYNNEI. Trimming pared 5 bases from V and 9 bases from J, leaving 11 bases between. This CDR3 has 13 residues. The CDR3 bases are TGTGCCAGCAGTACAGATTTGAGTTCACCCCTCCACTTT. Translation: CASSTDLSSPLHF. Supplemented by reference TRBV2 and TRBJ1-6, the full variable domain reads EPEVTQTPSHQVTQMGQEVILRCVPISNHLYFYWYRQILGQKVEFLVSFYNNEISEKSEIFDDQFSVERPDGSNFTLKIRSTKLEDSAMYFCASSTDLSSPLHFGNGTRLTVT.

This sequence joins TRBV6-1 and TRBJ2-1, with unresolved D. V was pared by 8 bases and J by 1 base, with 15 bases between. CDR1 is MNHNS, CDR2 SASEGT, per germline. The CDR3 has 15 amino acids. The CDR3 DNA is TGTGCCAGCCGACCCGGGCTTGCATCCTACAATGAGCAGTTCTTC. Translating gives CASRPGLASYNEQFF.

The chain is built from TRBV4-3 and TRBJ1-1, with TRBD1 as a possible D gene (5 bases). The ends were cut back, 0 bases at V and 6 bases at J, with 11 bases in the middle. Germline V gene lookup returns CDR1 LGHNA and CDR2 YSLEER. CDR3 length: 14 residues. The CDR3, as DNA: TGCGCCAGCAGCCAAGATTCGGGGGGGGCTGAAGCTTTCTTT. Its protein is CASSQDSGGAEAFF.

This chain's CDR3 is CASSAAGIAYEQYF. The DNA of the CDR3 is TGTGCCAGCAGCGCCGCGGGGATCGCCTACGAGCAGTACTTC. The chain joins TRBV9 to TRBJ2-7; maybe TRBD2 (6 bases). The germline V gene encodes CDR1 SGDLS and CDR2 YYNGEE. Trimming took off 3 bases at V and 2 bases at J, with 12 bases between the two ends. The CDR3 sequence is 14 residues long.

The CDR3 sequence is CASSLLSVTLHF. For the CDR3, the DNA is TGTGCCAGCAGCTTATTGTCAGTGACCCTCCACTTT. V gene TRBV7-9 combines with J gene TRBJ1-6, with D uncertain. The V end was cut by 2 bases, the J end by 14 bases, with 10 bases between. The germline CDR1 and CDR2 sequences are SEHNR and FQNEAQ (reference sequence). The CDR3 is 12 amino acids.

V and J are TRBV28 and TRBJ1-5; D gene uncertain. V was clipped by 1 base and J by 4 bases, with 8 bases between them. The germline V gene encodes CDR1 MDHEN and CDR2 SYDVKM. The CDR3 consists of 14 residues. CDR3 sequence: CASSLLSLNQPQHF. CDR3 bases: TGTGCCAGCAGTTTATTGTCACTGAATCAGCCCCAGCATTTT.